Below are 22 T cell receptor beta chains sequenced from a single sample in a study of blood T cell repertoires in COVID-19. Sequencing was performed with immunoSEQ multiplex PCR; in TCRdb, only in-frame clones are kept and a portion is missing. Here the sample spans 200,000 to 300,000 clones, over 80% being singletons. Material: PBMCs or T cells enriched from blood (not recorded which). The origin of the receptors is a man aged 50-60 years who had been exposed to COVID-19.

The chain combines TRBV28 with TRBJ2-5; perhaps TRBD1 as D (5 bases). This CDR3 region has 15 residues. Trimming pared 0 bases from V and 3 bases from J, leaving 11 bases between. CDR1 is MDHEN, CDR2 SYDVKM, per germline. The CDR3 bases are TGTGCCAGCAGTTTATGGGGGTACAGGAAAGAGACCCAGTACTTC. Amino acid sequence: CASSLWGYRKETQYF.

The genes are TRBV5-4 and TRBJ2-1; 8 nucleotides align to TRBD2. Germline-derived CDR1 and CDR2 are SGHNT and YYREEE (reference sequence). Trimming removed 4 bases from V and 10 bases from J; junction bases left unmatched: 10. This CDR3 spans 14 amino acids. Here the CDR3 reads CASSNGRAKAEQFF. The CDR3 nucleotides are TGTGCCAGCAGCAACGGGAGGGCCAAGGCCGAGCAGTTCTTC.

This clone was observed a few times. The CDR3 DNA follows: TGTGCCAGCAGCTTTTCCAGATATAATGAGCAGTTCTTC. Amino acids: CASSFSRYNEQFF. The chain combines TRBV7-3 with TRBJ2-1; D unresolved. Germline loops: CDR1 SGHTA, CDR2 FQGTGA. V was clipped by 3 bases and J by 7 bases, with 10 bases between them. This CDR3 has 13 amino acids.

The chain recombines TRBV6-5 with TRBJ2-1, with 7 bases that match TRBD2. V was clipped by 4 bases and J by 3 bases; unmatched bases: 6. There are 15 residues in the CDR3. Germline V lookup: CDR1 MNHEY, CDR2 SVGAGI. The CDR3 region is CASSLAGRNYNEQFF. CDR3 DNA sequence: TGTGCCAGCAGTTTGGCCGGGAGGAACTACAATGAGCAGTTCTTC.

The chain carries TRBV5-1 and TRBJ2-1, with TRBD2 as a possible D gene (6 bases). Germline V CDR1 and CDR2: SGHRS, YFSETQ. This CDR3 is 16 amino acids long. Deletions cut 4 bases from V and 2 bases from J, with 16 bases between. CDR3 DNA sequence: TGCGCCAGCAGCCCAGGGTCGGGGGATGCCTACAATGAGCAGTTCTTC. Its protein is CASSPGSGDAYNEQFF.

V is TRBV7-2 and J is TRBJ2-1; maybe TRBD1 (6 bases). V was pared by 0 bases and J by 0 bases, with 6 bases between. This CDR3 has 15 residues. The germline gives CDR1 SGHTA, CDR2 FQGNSA. The CDR3 DNA follows: TGTGCCAGCAGCTTAGCGGGGGCCTCCTACAATGAGCAGTTCTTC. Translating gives CASSLAGASYNEQFF. Using reference TRBV7-2 and TRBJ2-1 for the parts outside the CDR3, the full variable domain is GAGVSQSPSNKVTEKGKDVELRCDPISGHTALYWYRQSLGQGLEFLIYFQGNSAPDKSGLPSDRFSAERTGGSVSTLTIQRTQQEDSAVYLCASSLAGASYNEQFFGPGTRLTVL.

This chain joins TRBV24-1 and TRBJ2-2; TRBD1 aligns across 12 bases. Germline V lookup: CDR1 KGHDR, CDR2 SFDVKD. CDR3 length: 14 amino acids. The trim removed 8 bases at V and 6 bases at J, leaving 3 bases unmatched. The CDR3 DNA is TGTGCCACCACCGGGACAGGGGGCCCCGGGGAGCTGTTTTTT. As protein: CATTGTGGPGELFF.

V gene TRBV10-2 combines with J gene TRBJ2-3, with D possibly being TRBD2 (7 bases). Deletions cut 3 bases from V and 2 bases from J, with 12 bases between. The CDR3 covers 15 residues. Germline V gene sequence: CDR1 WSHSY, CDR2 SAAADI. In DNA, the CDR3 is TGCGCCAGCAGTGATAGGGGGAGGGACACAGATACGCAGTATTTT. Translating gives CASSDRGRDTDTQYF.

The rearrangement uses TRBV14 and TRBJ2-3; the match to TRBD2 covers 8 bases. V dropped 1 base and J dropped 2; count of bases not matched to a gene: 14. Germline V lookup: CDR1 SGHDN, CDR2 FVKESK. This CDR3 has 19 amino acids. As DNA, the CDR3 is TGTGCCAGCAGCCAAGTAGGACTAGCCTTATTCCCCACCACAGATACGCAGTATTTT. This encodes CASSQVGLALFPTTDTQYF.

The gene calls are TRBV9 and TRBJ2-3, with 7 bases that match TRBD2. This CDR3 has 17 amino acids. The trim removed 4 bases at V and 4 bases at J, leaving 15 bases unmatched. CDR1 and CDR2 (germline): SGDLS, YYNGEE. CDR3 bases: TGTGCCAGCAGCCCAGGAGTTGGACGTGGGGGGGCAGATACGCAGTATTTT. Residues: CASSPGVGRGGADTQYF.

This chain links TRBV5-1 with TRBJ2-4, with 12 bases matching TRBD2. Per germline, CDR1 SGHRS and CDR2 YFSETQ. V lost 3 bases, J lost 2 bases, and 9 bases stayed unmatched. This CDR3 has 18 amino acids. In nucleotides, the CDR3 is TGCGCCAGCAGCTCGACCCGGACTAGCGGGGATCCCAAAAACATTCAGTACTTC. Translation gives CASSSTRTSGDPKNIQYF.

The sample holds a few counts of this clone. The chain has TRBV4-1 and TRBJ1-5, with 7 nucleotides matching TRBD1. Germline trimming cut 4 bases from V and 3 bases from J; bases unmatched to any gene: 6. CDR3 length equals 15 residues. Germline V gene lookup returns CDR1 MGHRA and CDR2 YSYEKL. The CDR3 DNA follows: TGCGCCAGCAGCCCGGGACAGATGTACAATCAGCCCCAGCATTTT. This translates into CASSPGQMYNQPQHF.

The rearrangement joins TRBV6-1 to TRBJ2-3; 7 bases fit TRBD1. The germline CDR1 and CDR2 sequences are MNHNS and SASEGT. This CDR3 spans 17 amino acids. Trimming removed 3 bases from V and 0 bases from J; junction bases left unmatched: 9. The CDR3 coding sequence is TGTGCCAGCAGTGATTGGACAGGCGATACTAGCACAGATACGCAGTATTTT. Its translation is CASSDWTGDTSTDTQYF.

J is TRBJ1-4 and V is TRBV20-1, with a weak D call TRBD1 (6 bases). Trimming stripped 3 bases from V and 4 bases from J, with 12 bases between. This CDR3 spans 14 amino acids. Germline CDR1 reads DFQATT; CDR2 reads SNEGSKA (reference sequence). CDR3 DNA: TGCAGTGCTAGTAGGGGGAGTGATAATGAAAAACTGTTTTTT. This sequence encodes CSASRGSDNEKLFF.

The chain uses TRBV5-6 and TRBJ2-7; 7 bases are a match to TRBD2. The CDR3 runs 13 residues. Germline CDR1 reads SGHDT; CDR2 reads YYEEEE. V shed 7 bases and J 4 bases; nucleotides not matched to a gene: 8. The DNA of the CDR3 is TGTGCCAGCGGGAGGGCAAACAATTACGAGCAGTACTTC. Translated, it gives CASGRANNYEQYF.

This chain links TRBV27 with TRBJ1-6, with 7 nucleotides matching TRBD1. V lost 3 bases, J lost 10 bases, and 6 bases stayed unmatched. Per the germline V gene, CDR1 is MNHEY and CDR2 is SMNVEV (reference sequence). There are 14 residues in the CDR3. The CDR3 here is CASSFQRGRSPLHF. The CDR3 region has the DNA TGTGCCAGCAGTTTTCAGAGGGGGCGATCACCCCTCCACTTT.

This clone has just one count. The chain couples TRBV7-9 to TRBJ1-1; D is unresolved. Trimming cost V 5 bases and J 5 bases, with 9 bases left between them. CDR1 and CDR2 from the germline V gene are SEHNR and FQNEAQ (reference sequence). This CDR3 comprises 12 residues. The CDR3 DNA is TGTGCCAGCAGCCCCCTCTTAACTGAAGCTTTCTTT. Its translation is CASSPLLTEAFF.

The V call is TRBV30, the J call TRBJ2-3; the match to TRBD2 covers 11 bases. V was pared by 4 bases and J by 4 bases, with 4 bases of the junction left unmatched. The CDR3 totals 14 residues. Germline V lookup: CDR1 GTSNPN, CDR2 SVGIG (reference sequence). CDR3 sequence (DNA): TGTGCCTGGACCGGGACTAGCGGAGCAGATACGCAGTATTTT. Residues: CAWTGTSGADTQYF.

The chain combines TRBV11-2 with TRBJ1-1, with 8 bases matching TRBD1. The CDR3 consists of 15 residues. Trimming removed 3 bases from V and 0 bases from J; junction bases left unmatched: 3. CDR1 is SGHAT, CDR2 FQNNGV, per germline. CDR3 in amino acids: CASSFTGGVNTEAFF. The CDR3 coding sequence is TGTGCCAGCAGCTTCACAGGGGGGGTGAACACTGAAGCTTTCTTT. The complete variable domain, with remaining parts taken from reference TRBV11-2 and TRBJ1-1, reads EAGVAQSPRYKIIEKRQSVAFWCNPISGHATLYWYQQILGQGPKLLIQFQNNGVVDDSQLPKDRFSAERLKGVDSTLKIQPAKLEDSAVYLCASSFTGGVNTEAFFGQGTRLTVV.

The V call is TRBV11-3, the J call TRBJ1-6; D gene uncertain. CDR1 is SGHNT, CDR2 YENEEA, per germline. The CDR3 is 13 amino acids. V lost 4 bases to trimming and J lost 7 bases, with 8 bases between them. CDR3 residues: CASSSAINSPLHF. Here the CDR3 DNA reads TGTGCCAGCAGCTCTGCGATCAATTCACCCCTCCACTTT.

The chain carries TRBV28 and TRBJ1-2, with D perhaps matching TRBD1 (6 bases). CDR3 length: 14 amino acids. The V end was cut by 3 bases, the J end by 8 bases, with 16 bases between. The germline gives CDR1 MDHEN, CDR2 SYDVKM. The CDR3 is CASSFGGGLGGYTF. The DNA for the CDR3 is TGTGCCAGCAGTTTCGGCGGGGGGCTCGGAGGCTACACCTTC.

CDR3 sequence (DNA): TGTGCCACCAGCCCAGGGGGACTCTCCTACAATGAGCAGTTCTTC. Its protein product is CATSPGGLSYNEQFF. This chain uses TRBV15 with TRBJ2-1; tentative D call: TRBD1 (7 bases). This CDR3 spans 15 amino acids. V dropped 5 bases and J dropped 0 bases, with 11 bases sitting between them. CDR1 and CDR2 from the germline V gene are LNHNV and YYDKDF (reference sequence). Together with reference TRBV15 and TRBJ2-1, the CDR3 gives the full variable domain: DAMVIQNPRYQVTQFGKPVTLSCSQTLNHNVMYWYQQKSSQAPKLLFHYYDKDFNNEADTPDNFQSRRPNTSFCFLDIRSPGLGDTAMYLCATSPGGLSYNEQFFGPGTRLTVL.